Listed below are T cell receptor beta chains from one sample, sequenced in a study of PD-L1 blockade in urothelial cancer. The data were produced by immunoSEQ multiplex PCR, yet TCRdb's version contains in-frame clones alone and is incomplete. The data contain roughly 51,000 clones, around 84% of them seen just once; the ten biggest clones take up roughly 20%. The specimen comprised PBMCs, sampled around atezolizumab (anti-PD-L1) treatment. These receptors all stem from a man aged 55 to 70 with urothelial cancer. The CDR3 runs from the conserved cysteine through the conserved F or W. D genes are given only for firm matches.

CDR3: CASSLSRSYGYTF; V: TRBV28; D: .
CDR3: CASSFKGQGATEAFF; V: TRBV7-2; D: TRBD1
CDR3: CASSLGGSISNEQFF; V: TRBV5-1; D: TRBD2
CDR3: CASSSRTGYGGYTF; V: TRBV7-9; D: TRBD1
CDR3: CAWRGGSGYTF; V: TRBV30; D: .
CDR3: CASRLPGQGNGYTF; V: TRBV6-5; D: TRBD1
CDR3: CAWSLTGGSNQPQHF; V: TRBV30; D: TRBD1
CDR3: CASPKNGDEKLFF; V: TRBV7-9; D: .
CDR3: CASSLEDRANSPLHF; V: TRBV5-6; D: TRBD1
CDR3: CASSVGNDRGNTIYF; V: TRBV9; D: .
CDR3: CASSFYTSYEQYF; V: TRBV5-6; D: .
CDR3: CASSLTGQGSYEQYF; V: TRBV7-2; D: TRBD1
CDR3: CASAREAGYEQYF; V: TRBV6-1; D: TRBD2
CDR3: CAWKVGGAALNYGYTF; V: TRBV30; D: .
CDR3: CASIGALGGVNTEAFF; V: TRBV2; D: .
CDR3: CASSLFGGANTEAFF; V: TRBV5-1; D: .
CDR3: CASSGPGTSESYEQYF; V: TRBV5-4; D: TRBD2
CDR3: CASFSDRGNTIYF; V: TRBV18; D: TRBD1
CDR3: CASSPQGDTEAFF; V: TRBV5-6; D: .
CDR3: CASSNNYGAGGNTDTQYF; V: TRBV19; D: TRBD2
CDR3: CSVEVLGTGGGYGYTF; V: TRBV29-1; D: TRBD1
CDR3: CASNTGGWETQYF; V: TRBV6-5; D: TRBD1
CDR3: CASSQGQGQPGWTIYF; V: TRBV7-9; D: TRBD1
CDR3: CASRPGQLNEKLFF; V: TRBV5-1; D: TRBD1
CDR3: CASSLDSLYGYTF; V: TRBV7-9; D: .
CDR3: CASSPAGGYEQYF; V: TRBV18; D: TRBD2
CDR3: CATSSALGNQPQHF; V: TRBV15; D: .
CDR3: CSARVQGEQYF; V: TRBV20-1; D: .